This entry features one T cell receptor beta chain sequence. The table came from immunoSEQ multiplex PCR; TCRdb's copy has only in-frame clones and leaves some out. The table records about 150,000 clones, roughly 90% of them present only once. This sample is drawn from a study of blood T cell repertoires in COVID-19. Study as a whole: The United States, Italy and Spain were the sources of the acute and convalescent COVID-19 samples. T cells, B-cell-depleted T cells, or PBMCs provided the cDNA or gDNA that served as material.

Trimming left V 3 bases short and J 2 bases short, with 8 bases between. Germline CDR1 LNHDA, CDR2 SQIVND (reference sequence). This CDR3 comprises 14 residues. Followed longitudinally, the Seattle patients had been enrolled during active infection. The specimen sequenced was peripheral blood. The origin of this receptor is a human donor with COVID-19, enrolled during active disease. The donor label of this sample is uncertain. This chain links TRBV19 with TRBJ1-3; a weak D match, TRBD1 (5 bases). CDR3 nucleotides: TGTGCCAGTAGTATCCGGACACCTGGAAACACCATATATTTT. It is translated as CASSIRTPGNTIYF.